Presented here are 21 T cell receptor beta chains from one specimen sequenced in a study of vaccination and CD4 T cells after COVID-19. Sequencing of DNA taken from cultured CD4+ T cells relied on the Oncomine TCR Beta short-read assay. From the PCR reads, TCRdb called clonotypes with MiXCR, one entry per CDR3 protein. This sample has thousands of distinct CDR3 sequences, with approximately 55% found just once. Antigens of these TCRs are unknown. As for treatment: approximately nine-day PBMC culture with coronavirus spike peptide pools or control peptides (ViraFEST assay). These CD4+ T cells came from an unexposed donor, sampled before the COVID-19 pandemic (2011-2018). Sequencing was done on a sample of CD4+ T cells from blood, cultured in vitro. The receptors originated from a human donor in good health.

CDR3 region: CASSILREETQYF. The CDR3, as DNA: TGTGCCAGTAGTATCCTCAGGGAAGAGACCCAGTACTTC. V usage is TRBV19 and J usage is TRBJ2-5, with D tentatively TRBD1 (5 bases). The CDR3 runs to 13 residues. V lost 3 bases, J lost 3 bases, and 8 bases lay in between. CDR1 and CDR2 from the germline V gene are LNHDA and SQIVND (reference sequence).

Only a few counts were recorded for this clonotype. The chain links TRBV7-2 to TRBJ1-2, with 12 nucleotides matching TRBD1. V was clipped by 1 base and J by 8 bases; unmatched bases: 8. Germline V lookup: CDR1 SGHTA, CDR2 FQGNSA. CDR3 length: 16 amino acids. As DNA, the CDR3 is TGTGCCAGCAGCTTAGTAGCGGGACAGGGGGCAGGAGGCTACACCTTC. Amino acids: CASSLVAGQGAGGYTF.

This chain links TRBV20-1 with TRBJ2-7; TRBD2 matches 9 bases. V shed 0 bases, J shed 3 bases, and the junction held 6 bases outside the gene matches. The germline gives CDR1 DFQATT, CDR2 SNEGSKA (reference sequence). CDR3 length: 15 amino acids. The CDR3 region has the DNA TGCAGTGCTAGAGACGCGGGGGGGGGTGACTACGAGCAGTACTTC. It codes for CSARDAGGGDYEQYF.

This clonotype was seen a handful of times. The chain employs TRBV11-2 and TRBJ1-5; possibly TRBD1 for D (6 bases). Germline values: CDR1 SGHAT, CDR2 FQNNGV. Trimming stripped 5 bases from V and 3 bases from J, with 20 bases between. CDR3 length: 17 residues. The CDR3 coding sequence is TGTGCCAGCAGCCCCCAGGGACCGGGACACCCCAATCAGCCCCAGCATTTT. Amino acids: CASSPQGPGHPNQPQHF.

This rearrangement joins TRBV9 to TRBJ1-2; 7 bases align to TRBD1. After removal of 3 bases from V and 6 bases from J, the junction contained 5 bases not matched to a gene. Germline-derived CDR1 and CDR2 are SGDLS and YYNGEE. The CDR3 is 13 amino acids. The CDR3 DNA follows: TGTGCCAGCAGCGGGATGGGGACAGATGGCTACACCTTC. Protein product: CASSGMGTDGYTF.

The V call is TRBV6-5, the J call TRBJ1-2; 7 nucleotides match TRBD1. The trim removed 0 bases at V and 0 bases at J, leaving 4 bases unmatched. The germline gives CDR1 MNHEY, CDR2 SVGAGI. CDR3 length: 16 residues. The CDR3 spells CASSYSTGETNYGYTF. CDR3 in DNA: TGTGCCAGCAGTTACTCCACAGGGGAAACTAACTATGGCTACACCTTC.

A few counts support this clonotype. The chain couples TRBV6-1 to TRBJ2-7, with 8 positions matching TRBD1. From germline, CDR1 is MNHNS and CDR2 SASEGT. CDR3 length: 15 residues. The ends lost 7 bases at V and 3 bases at J; junction bases unmatched: 11. The CDR3 DNA follows: TGTGCCAGCACGGAACGCACGGGACAGGTCTACGAGCAGTACTTC. Translation: CASTERTGQVYEQYF.

A word on this clonotype: Sequence at one end of the junction differs from germline and may be a read error. The J gene is TRBJ1-1, the V gene TRBV18; D gene uncertain. Germline V gene data show CDR1 as KGHSH and CDR2 as LQKENI. This CDR3 has 13 residues. The CDR3 loop is CASSPGRNTEAFF. For the CDR3, the DNA is TGTGCCAGCTCCCCGGGTAGGAACACTGAGGCTTTCTTT.

V and J are TRBV20-1 and TRBJ2-1; D is undetermined. This CDR3 region has 15 residues. From germline, CDR1 is DFQATT and CDR2 SNEGSKA (reference sequence). Trimming stripped 2 bases from V and 0 bases from J, with 11 bases between. CDR3 sequence: CSARRSPNSYNEQFF. The CDR3 nucleotides read TGCAGTGCTAGAAGAAGCCCTAACTCCTACAATGAGCAGTTCTTC.

The rearrangement uses TRBV5-1 and TRBJ1-2; 9 nucleotides match TRBD1. The CDR3 totals 14 residues. From germline, CDR1 is SGHRS and CDR2 YFSETQ. Trimming removed 0 bases from V and 8 bases from J; junction bases left unmatched: 5. The CDR3 bases are TGCGCCAGCAGCTTGGCAGGGACAGGGACCGGCTACACCTTC. Its translation: CASSLAGTGTGYTF.

The gene calls are TRBV7-9 and TRBJ1-2; possibly TRBD1 for D (5 bases). The CDR3 is made up of 15 amino acids. Germline V gene lookup returns CDR1 SEHNR and CDR2 FQNEAQ (reference sequence). V shed 6 bases and J shed 2 bases, with 16 bases lying between them. CDR3 in amino acids: CASSIQALKNYGYTF. For the CDR3, the DNA is TGTGCCAGCAGTATACAGGCCCTAAAAAACTATGGCTACACCTTC. Full variable domain (rest looked up from reference TRBV7-9 and TRBJ1-2): DTGVSQNPRHKITKRGQNVTFRCDPISEHNRLYWYRQTLGQGPEFLTYFQNEAQLEKSRLLSDRFSAERPKGSFSTLEIQRTEQGDSAMYLCASSIQALKNYGYTFGSGTRLTVV.

The chain carries TRBV10-1 and TRBJ1-1; D uncertain. The CDR3 runs to 14 residues. Trimming pared 0 bases from V and 4 bases from J, leaving 9 bases between. Germline CDR1 WNHNN, CDR2 SYGVQD (reference sequence). The CDR3 reads CASSESIWGTEAFF. As DNA, the CDR3 is TGCGCCAGCAGTGAGTCGATTTGGGGCACTGAAGCTTTCTTT.

This clonotype was seen only once. This rearrangement joins TRBV5-6 to TRBJ2-5; D possibly corresponds to TRBD1 (5 bases). Trimming removed 6 bases at V and 3 bases at J, with 12 bases between. Germline V lookup: CDR1 SGHDT, CDR2 YYEEEE. The CDR3 runs 13 residues. For the CDR3, the DNA is TGTGCCAGCATAGCAGGGATGGAAGAGACCCAGTACTTC. Translated, it gives CASIAGMEETQYF.

Sample share makes this clonotype medium-sized. J is TRBJ1-5 and V is TRBV7-9; TRBD1 might be the D (5 bases). The ends were cut back, 2 bases at V and 4 bases at J, with 6 bases in the middle. The CDR3 spans 13 residues. Germline V gives CDR1 SEHNR, CDR2 FQNEAQ (reference sequence). As DNA, the CDR3 is TGTGCCAGCAGCTTACAGGGAAATCAGCCCCAGCATTTT. Residues: CASSLQGNQPQHF.

The sample holds a few counts of this clonotype. V and J are TRBV6-2 or TRBV6-3 and TRBJ1-1, with unresolved D. The CDR3 loop spans 13 amino acids. Germline V gene data show CDR1 as MNHEY and CDR2 as SVGEGT. V shed 5 bases and J shed 0 bases, with 7 bases lying between them. Written as DNA, the CDR3 is TGTGCCAGCAGTCCCAACATGAACACTGAAGCTTTCTTT. It codes for CASSPNMNTEAFF.

The count of this clonotype is one. The chain uses TRBV12-3 or TRBV12-4 and TRBJ1-2, with a possible D match to TRBD1 (6 bases). This CDR3 has 14 residues. V shed 1 base and J shed 7 bases, with 13 bases lying between them. In nucleotides, the CDR3 is TGTGCCAGCAGTTTAGAAACAGGGATGGGTGGCTACACCTTC. This gives the protein CASSLETGMGGYTF.

This rearrangement joins TRBV6-4 to TRBJ1-2; D call uncertain. Between the trimmed V and J ends, which lost 6 bases and 2 bases, there was a span of 4 bases. CDR1 MRHNA and CDR2 SNTAGT come from the germline V gene. The CDR3 loop spans 11 amino acids. CDR3 nucleotides: TGTGCCAGCAGGGACAACTATGGCTACACCTTC. It encodes CASRDNYGYTF.

This clonotype was recorded a few times. This sequence joins TRBV4-1 and TRBJ1-2; D might be TRBD1 (6 bases). This CDR3 is built from 17 residues. Germline-derived CDR1 and CDR2 are MGHRA and YSYEKL. V lost 3 bases and J 3 bases, leaving 20 bases between the germline ends. This chain's CDR3 is CASSQDSSATGHYGYTF. CDR3 bases: TGCGCCAGCAGCCAGGACTCTTCGGCCACAGGGCACTATGGCTACACCTTC.

The CDR3, as DNA: TGCAGTGCTAGAGAGGCGGCGGGGGAGCTAGAGACCCAGTACTTC. It encodes CSAREAAGELETQYF. The rearrangement joins TRBV20-1 to TRBJ2-5; 7 bases are a match to TRBD2. V lost 0 bases to trimming and J lost 4 bases; unmatched junction nucleotides: 8. Germline lookup yields CDR1 DFQATT and CDR2 SNEGSKA (reference sequence). CDR3 size: 15 residues.

The chain links TRBV6-5 to TRBJ1-1; D remains unclear. Germline V gives CDR1 MNHEY, CDR2 SVGAGI. The CDR3 spans 15 residues. V lost 0 bases and J lost 3, with 11 bases in between. The CDR3 reads CASSYSVPSDTEAFF. CDR3 sequence (DNA): TGTGCCAGCAGTTACTCGGTCCCCTCTGACACTGAAGCTTTCTTT.

This sequence joins TRBV2 and TRBJ2-1; D ambiguous. Per germline, CDR1 SNHLY and CDR2 FYNNEI. V was pared by 0 bases and J by 7 bases, with 16 bases between. CDR3 size: 16 residues. The CDR3 DNA follows: TGTGCCAGCAGTGAAGCGGAAGGGTTTTGGTCGAATGAGCAGTTCTTC. Encoded protein: CASSEAEGFWSNEQFF.